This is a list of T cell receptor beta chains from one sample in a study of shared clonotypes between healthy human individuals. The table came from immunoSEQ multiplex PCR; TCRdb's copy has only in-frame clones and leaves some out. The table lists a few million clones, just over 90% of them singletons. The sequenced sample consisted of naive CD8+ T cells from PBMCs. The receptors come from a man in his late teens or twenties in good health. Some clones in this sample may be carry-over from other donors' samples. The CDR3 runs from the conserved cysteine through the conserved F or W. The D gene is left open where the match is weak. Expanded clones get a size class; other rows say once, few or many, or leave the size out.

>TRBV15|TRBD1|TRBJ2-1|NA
CATPQSGRGQGANEQFF
TGTGCCACCCCCCAATCGGGGAGGGGACAGGGGGCCAATGAGCAGTTCTTC
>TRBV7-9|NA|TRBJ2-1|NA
CASTLGSYNEQFF
TGTGCCAGCACCTTGGGCTCCTACAATGAGCAGTTCTTC
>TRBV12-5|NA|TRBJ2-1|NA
CASGLASGQPYNEQFF
TGTGCTAGTGGTTTGGCCTCCGGGCAGCCTTACAATGAGCAGTTCTTC
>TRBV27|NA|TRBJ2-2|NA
CASRYNGWSTGELFF
TGTGCCAGCAGATACAACGGGTGGAGCACCGGGGAGCTGTTTTTT
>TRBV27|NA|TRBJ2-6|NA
CASSLLGSGANVLTF
TGTGCCAGCAGTTTATTAGGCTCTGGGGCCAACGTCCTGACTTTC
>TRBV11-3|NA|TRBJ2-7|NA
CASSPGRSYEQYF
TGTGCCAGCAGCCCCGGACGCAGCTACGAGCAGTACTTC
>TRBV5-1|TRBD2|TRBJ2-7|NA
CASSPGLAGFDEQYF
TGCGCCAGCAGCCCGGGACTAGCGGGATTTGACGAGCAGTACTTC
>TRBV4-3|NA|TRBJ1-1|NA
CATRPGVGMNTEAFF
TGCGCCACCAGGCCCGGGGTGGGGATGAACACTGAAGCTTTCTTT
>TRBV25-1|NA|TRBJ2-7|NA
CASSEYSKTYEQYF
TGTGCCAGCAGTGAATATTCGAAGACCTACGAGCAGTACTTC
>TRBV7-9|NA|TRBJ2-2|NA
CASSLAGRVDNTGELFF
TGTGCCAGCAGCTTAGCAGGAAGGGTTGACAACACCGGGGAGCTGTTTTTT
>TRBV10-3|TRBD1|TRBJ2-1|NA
CAISGGDRASYNEQFF
TGTGCCATCAGTGGTGGTGACAGGGCGTCCTACAATGAGCAGTTCTTC
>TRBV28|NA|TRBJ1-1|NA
CASSLVGGLTNTEAFF
TGTGCCAGCAGCCTAGTGGGGGGGCTCACAAACACTGAAGCTTTCTTT
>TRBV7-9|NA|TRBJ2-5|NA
CASTRTGTVEQETQYF
TGTGCCAGCACCCGGACTGGGACGGTGGAGCAAGAGACCCAGTACTTC
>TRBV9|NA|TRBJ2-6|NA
CASSAGTVPSGANVLTF
TGTGCCAGCAGCGCCGGGACGGTTCCCTCTGGGGCCAACGTCCTGACTTTC
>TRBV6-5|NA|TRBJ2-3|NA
CASSYRTQSGTQYF
TGTGCCAGCAGTTACCGAACGCAGTCGGGTACGCAGTATTTT
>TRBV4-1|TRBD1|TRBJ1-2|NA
CASSQERTGRSGYTF
TGCGCCAGCAGCCAGGAAAGGACAGGGAGGAGCGGCTACACCTTC
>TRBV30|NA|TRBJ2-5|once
CAWSVLGRITETQYF
TGTGCCTGGAGTGTACTGGGCAGGATAACGGAGACCCAGTACTTC
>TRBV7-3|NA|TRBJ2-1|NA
CASSLDSTSYNEQFF
TGTGCCAGCAGCTTAGACTCTACCTCCTACAATGAGCAGTTCTTC